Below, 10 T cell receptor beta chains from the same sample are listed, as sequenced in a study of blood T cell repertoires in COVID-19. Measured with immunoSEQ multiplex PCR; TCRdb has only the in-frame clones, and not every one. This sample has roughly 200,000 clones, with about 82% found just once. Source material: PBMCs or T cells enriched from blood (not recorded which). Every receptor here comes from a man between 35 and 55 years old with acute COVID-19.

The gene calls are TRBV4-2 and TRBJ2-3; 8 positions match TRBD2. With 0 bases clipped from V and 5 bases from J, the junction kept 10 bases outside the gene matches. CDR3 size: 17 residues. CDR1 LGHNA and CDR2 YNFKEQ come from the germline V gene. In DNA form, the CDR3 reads TGTGCCAGCAGCCAAGAACCCAGCGGGAGATTCGTAGATACGCAGTATTTT. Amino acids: CASSQEPSGRFVDTQYF.

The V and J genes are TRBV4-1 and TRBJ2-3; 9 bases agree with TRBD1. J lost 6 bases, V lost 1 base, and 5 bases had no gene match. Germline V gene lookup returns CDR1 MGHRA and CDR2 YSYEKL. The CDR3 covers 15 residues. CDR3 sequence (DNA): TGCGCCAGCAGCCAAGGGGACAGGGCATCGGATACGCAGTATTTT. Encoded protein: CASSQGDRASDTQYF.

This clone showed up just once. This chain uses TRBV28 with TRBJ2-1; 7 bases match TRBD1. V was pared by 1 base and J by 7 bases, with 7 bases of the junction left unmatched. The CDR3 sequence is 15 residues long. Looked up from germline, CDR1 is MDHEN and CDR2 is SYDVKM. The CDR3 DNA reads TGTGCCAGCAGTTTATTCGGGACAGTACAAAATGAGCAGTTCTTC. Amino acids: CASSLFGTVQNEQFF. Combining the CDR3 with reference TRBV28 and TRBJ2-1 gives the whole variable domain DVKVTQSSRYLVKRTGEKVFLECVQDMDHENMFWYRQDPGLGLRLIYFSYDVKMKEKGDIPEGYSVSREKKERFSLILESASTNQTSMYLCASSLFGTVQNEQFFGPGTRLTVL.

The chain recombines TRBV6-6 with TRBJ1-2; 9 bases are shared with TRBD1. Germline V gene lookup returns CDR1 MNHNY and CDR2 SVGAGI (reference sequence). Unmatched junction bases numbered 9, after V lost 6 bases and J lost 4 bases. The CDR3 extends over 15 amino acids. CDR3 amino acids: CASSPNRDRAYGYTF. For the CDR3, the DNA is TGTGCCAGCAGCCCTAACCGGGACAGGGCCTATGGCTACACCTTC.

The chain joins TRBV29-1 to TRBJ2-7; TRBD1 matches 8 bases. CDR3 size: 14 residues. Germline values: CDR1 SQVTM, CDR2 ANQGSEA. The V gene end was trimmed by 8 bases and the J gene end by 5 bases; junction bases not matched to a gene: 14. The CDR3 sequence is CSHRSDREWNEQYF. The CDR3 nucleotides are TGCAGCCATCGATCGGACAGGGAGTGGAACGAGCAGTACTTC.

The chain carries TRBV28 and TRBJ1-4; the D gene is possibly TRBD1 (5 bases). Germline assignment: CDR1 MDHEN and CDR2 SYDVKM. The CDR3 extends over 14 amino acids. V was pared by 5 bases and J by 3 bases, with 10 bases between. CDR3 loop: CASSVGQANEKLFF. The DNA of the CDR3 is TGTGCCAGCAGTGTGGGGCAGGCTAATGAAAAACTGTTTTTT.

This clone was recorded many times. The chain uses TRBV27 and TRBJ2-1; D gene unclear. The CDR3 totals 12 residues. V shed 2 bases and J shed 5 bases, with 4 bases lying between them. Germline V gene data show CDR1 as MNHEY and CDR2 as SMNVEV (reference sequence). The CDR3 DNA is TGTGCCAGCAGTTTACCTCACAATGAGCAGTTCTTC. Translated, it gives CASSLPHNEQFF.

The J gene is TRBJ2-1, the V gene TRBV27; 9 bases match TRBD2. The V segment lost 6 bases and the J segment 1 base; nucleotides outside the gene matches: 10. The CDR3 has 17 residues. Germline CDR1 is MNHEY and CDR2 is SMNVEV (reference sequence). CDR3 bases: TGTGCCAGCAGCCGACTAGCGGCGGTAGTGTCCTACAATGAGCAGTTCTTC. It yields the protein CASSRLAAVVSYNEQFF.

The chain's CDR3 is CASSPNNEQFF. DNA for the CDR3: TGTGCCAGCAGCCCCAATAATGAGCAGTTCTTC. V usage is TRBV16 and J usage is TRBJ2-1, with D hard to call. This CDR3 is built from 11 residues. Per germline, CDR1 KGHSY and CDR2 FQNENV. V was cut by 4 bases and J by 7 bases, with 5 bases left in between.

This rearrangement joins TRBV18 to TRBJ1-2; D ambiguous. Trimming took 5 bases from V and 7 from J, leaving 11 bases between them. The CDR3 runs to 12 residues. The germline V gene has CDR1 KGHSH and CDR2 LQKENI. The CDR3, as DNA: TGTGCCAGCTCAGCCGGGGAGAGTGGCTACACCTTC. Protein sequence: CASSAGESGYTF.